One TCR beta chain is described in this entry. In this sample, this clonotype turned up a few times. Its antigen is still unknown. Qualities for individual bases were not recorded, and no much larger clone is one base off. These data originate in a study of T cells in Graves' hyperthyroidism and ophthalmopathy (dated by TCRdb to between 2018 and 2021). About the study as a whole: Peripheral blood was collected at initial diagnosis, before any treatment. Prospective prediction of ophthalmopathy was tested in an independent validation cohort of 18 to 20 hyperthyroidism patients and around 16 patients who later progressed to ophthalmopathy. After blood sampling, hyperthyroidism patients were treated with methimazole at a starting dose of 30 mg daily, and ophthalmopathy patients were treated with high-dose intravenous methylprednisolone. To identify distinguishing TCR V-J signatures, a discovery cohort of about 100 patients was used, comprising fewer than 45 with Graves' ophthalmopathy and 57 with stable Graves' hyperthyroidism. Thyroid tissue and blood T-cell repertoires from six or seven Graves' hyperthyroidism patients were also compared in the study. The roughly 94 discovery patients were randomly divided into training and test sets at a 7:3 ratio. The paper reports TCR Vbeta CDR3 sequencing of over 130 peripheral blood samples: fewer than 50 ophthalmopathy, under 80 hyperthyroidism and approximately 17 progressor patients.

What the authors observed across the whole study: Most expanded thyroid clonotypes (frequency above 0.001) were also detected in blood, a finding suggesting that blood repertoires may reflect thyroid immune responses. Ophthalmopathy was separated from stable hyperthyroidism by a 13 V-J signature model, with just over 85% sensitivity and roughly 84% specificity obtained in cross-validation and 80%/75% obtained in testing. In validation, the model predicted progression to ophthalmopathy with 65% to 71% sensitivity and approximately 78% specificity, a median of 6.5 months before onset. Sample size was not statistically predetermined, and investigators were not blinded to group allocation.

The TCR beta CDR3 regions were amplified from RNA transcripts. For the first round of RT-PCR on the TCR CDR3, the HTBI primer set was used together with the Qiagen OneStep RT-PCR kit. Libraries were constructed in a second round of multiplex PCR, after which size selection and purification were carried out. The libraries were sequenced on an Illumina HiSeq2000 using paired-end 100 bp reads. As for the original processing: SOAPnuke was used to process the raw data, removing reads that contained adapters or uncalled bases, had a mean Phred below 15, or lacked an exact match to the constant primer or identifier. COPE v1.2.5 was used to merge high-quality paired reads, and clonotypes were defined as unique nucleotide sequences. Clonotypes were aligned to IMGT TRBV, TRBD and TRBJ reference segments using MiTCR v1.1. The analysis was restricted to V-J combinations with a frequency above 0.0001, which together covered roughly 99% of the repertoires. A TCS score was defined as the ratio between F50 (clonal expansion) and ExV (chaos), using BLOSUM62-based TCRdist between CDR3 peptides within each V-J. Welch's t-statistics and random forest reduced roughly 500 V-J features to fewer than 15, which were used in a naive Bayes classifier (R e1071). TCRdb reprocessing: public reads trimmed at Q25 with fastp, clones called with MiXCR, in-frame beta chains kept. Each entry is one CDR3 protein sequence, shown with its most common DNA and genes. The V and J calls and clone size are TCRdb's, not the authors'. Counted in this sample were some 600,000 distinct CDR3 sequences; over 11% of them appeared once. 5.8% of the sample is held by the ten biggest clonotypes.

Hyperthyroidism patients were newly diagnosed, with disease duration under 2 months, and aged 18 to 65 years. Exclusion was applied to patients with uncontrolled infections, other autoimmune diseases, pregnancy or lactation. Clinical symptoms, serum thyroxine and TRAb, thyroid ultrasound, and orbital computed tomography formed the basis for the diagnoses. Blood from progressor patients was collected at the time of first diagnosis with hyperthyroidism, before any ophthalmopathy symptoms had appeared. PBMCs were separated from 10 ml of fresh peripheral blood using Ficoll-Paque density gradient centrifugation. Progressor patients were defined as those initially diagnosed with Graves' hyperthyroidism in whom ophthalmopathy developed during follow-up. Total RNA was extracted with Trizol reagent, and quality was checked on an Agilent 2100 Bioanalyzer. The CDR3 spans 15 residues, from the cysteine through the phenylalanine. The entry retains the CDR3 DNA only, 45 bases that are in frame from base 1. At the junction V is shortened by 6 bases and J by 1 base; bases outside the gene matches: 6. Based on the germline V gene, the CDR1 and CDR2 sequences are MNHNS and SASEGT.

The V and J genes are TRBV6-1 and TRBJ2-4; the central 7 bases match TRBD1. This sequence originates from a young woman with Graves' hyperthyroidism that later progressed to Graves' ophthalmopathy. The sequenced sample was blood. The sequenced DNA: TGTGCCAGCAGCCTACAGGGGAAGGCCAAAAACATTCAGTACTTC. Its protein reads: CASSLQGKAKNIQYF.